This T cell receptor (beta chain) derives from a study of T cells expressing NK-cell markers. Background on the study: With respect to HCMV, most of the eight sequenced donors were seropositive, and one was seronegative.

With the 5' RACE reads reprocessed, TCRdb shows one record per CDR3 protein and no DNA. The sample holds about 170,000 distinct CDR3 sequences. The CDR3 consists of 16 residues. Germline assignment: CDR1 MDHEN and CDR2 SYDVKM. Sequencing input: blood T cells: a sorted CD56 or NKG2C T cell subset, CD4+ or CD8+ T cells, or bulk PBMC T cells (not recorded which). The receptor was derived from a man aged 18-75 years in good health. The chain links TRBV28 to TRBJ2-2; TCRdb lists TRBD1, though no DNA is available to test this call. CDR3 loop: CASSFLDRLDTGELFF. The full variable domain, its missing parts supplied by reference TRBV28 and TRBJ2-2, is DVKVTQSSRYLVKRTGEKVFLECVQDMDHENMFWYRQDPGLGLRLIYFSYDVKMKEKGDIPEGYSVSREKKERFSLILESASTNQTSMYLCASSFLDRLDTGELFFGEGSRLTVL.